The TCR beta chain described here comes from a study of vaccination and CD4 T cells after COVID-19. Whole-study context: The peptides that stimulated the cells were overlapping spike peptides from SARS-CoV-2, HCoV-NL63, HCoV-OC43 and HCoV-229E.

This clonotype was observed a few times. Its matching antigen is unknown. Scientists ran DNA taken from cultured CD4+ T cells through the Oncomine TCR Beta short-read assay for sequencing. DNA came from CD4+ T cells after culture. A single record per CDR3 protein comes from TCRdb applying MiXCR to the PCR reads. The sample lists 15,000 to 20,000 distinct CDR3 sequences, about half seen once, with roughly 10% in the top ten. Treatment given: approximately nine-day PBMC culture with coronavirus spike peptide pools or control peptides (ViraFEST assay). Fresh replacement IL-2 medium substituted for half the medium on days 3 and 7. In germline, CDR1 is MNHEY, CDR2 SMNVEV (reference sequence). CDR3 length: 16 amino acids. V trimming: 6 bases; J trimming: 8 bases; junction bases outside the gene matches: 14.

The chain is built from TRBV27 and TRBJ2-2, with 8 bases fitting TRBD2. This material consisted of CD4+ T cells from blood, cultured in vitro, taken before SARS-CoV-2 vaccination. This TCR derives from a human donor who had recovered from COVID-19. The CDR3 DNA reads as TGTGCCAGCAGCCGGGGGGGCGCGATGTCCCGGGGGGAGCTGTTTTTT. Translating it yields CASSRGGAMSRGELFF.